One and the same sample provided the 13 T cell receptor beta chains below, sequenced in a study of blood T cell repertoires in COVID-19. Profiling relied on immunoSEQ multiplex PCR, and the TCRdb table lists in-frame clones only, not all of them. The sample includes 240,000 or so clones, around 86% of them seen just once. The source material was PBMCs or T cells enriched from blood (not recorded which). The receptors come from a woman in her thirties or forties with acute COVID-19.

V is TRBV3-1 (or the pseudogene TRBV3-2) and J is TRBJ2-3; D gene ambiguous. Germline V lookup: CDR1 LGHDT, CDR2 YNNKEL (reference sequence). Trimming shortened V by 4 bases and J by 2 bases, and 13 bases separated the two germline ends. This CDR3 contains 15 residues. Written as DNA, the CDR3 is TGTGCCAGCAGCCCGCGCCCGGAGTTCACAGATACGCAGTATTTT. Amino acids: CASSPRPEFTDTQYF.

The chain uses TRBV6-4 and TRBJ1-5; 8 bases are shared with TRBD1. CDR1 and CDR2 (germline): MRHNA, SNTAGT. The CDR3 is 14 amino acids. The trim removed 6 bases at V and 1 base at J, leaving 2 bases unmatched. The CDR3 DNA sequence: TGTGCCAGCAGAAGACAGGGGAGCAATCAGCCCCAGCATTTT. It yields the protein CASRRQGSNQPQHF.

The chain recombines TRBV5-1 with TRBJ1-1, with D perhaps matching TRBD1 (5 bases). The CDR3 is 14 residues long. CDR1 SGHRS and CDR2 YFSETQ come from the germline V gene. V was shortened by 2 bases and J by 1 base, with 9 bases between the two germline ends. CDR3 bases: TGCGCCAGCAGCTTAAGGGGTCCGAACACTGAAGCTTTCTTT. Residues: CASSLRGPNTEAFF.

This sequence joins TRBV4-1 and TRBJ2-3; TRBD2 aligns across 12 bases. The CDR3 loop spans 18 amino acids. Germline V lookup: CDR1 MGHRA, CDR2 YSYEKL. Unmatched junction bases numbered 8, after V lost 0 bases and J lost 4 bases. CDR3 sequence reads: CASSQDRLAGGNPDTQYF. The CDR3 DNA reads TGCGCCAGCAGCCAAGATCGGCTAGCGGGAGGGAATCCAGATACGCAGTATTTT.

V gene TRBV12-3 or TRBV12-4 combines with J gene TRBJ1-1; 9 bases are shared with TRBD1. The CDR3 consists of 13 residues. J was trimmed by 5 bases and V by 5 bases; bases with no gene match: 3. Written as DNA, the CDR3 is TGTGCCAGCAGTAAGGGACAGGGAACTGAAGCTTTCTTT. Translation gives CASSKGQGTEAFF.

The chain uses TRBV11-3 and TRBJ1-4; a possible D gene is TRBD1 (6 bases). Trimming shortened V by 2 bases and J by 12 bases, and 10 bases separated the two germline ends. This CDR3 has 12 residues. Germline assignment: CDR1 SGHNT and CDR2 YENEEA. CDR3 residues: CASSLRDNQLFF. In DNA, the CDR3 is TGTGCCAGCAGCTTAAGGGACAACCAACTGTTTTTT.

The V and J genes are TRBV5-8 and TRBJ2-1, with D maybe TRBD2 (5 bases). Trimming removed 5 bases at V and 5 bases at J, with 17 bases between. This CDR3 contains 15 residues. Per the germline V gene, CDR1 is SGHTS and CDR2 is YDEGEE. The CDR3 spells CASRPTGSGNNEQFF. The CDR3 DNA sequence: TGTGCCAGCAGGCCAACTGGGAGCGGCAACAATGAGCAGTTCTTC. The variable domain in full, completed from reference TRBV5-8 and TRBJ2-1, reads EAGVTQSPTHLIKTRGQQATLRCSPISGHTSVYWYQQALGLGLQFLLWYDEGEERNRGNFPPRFSGRQFPNYSSELNVNALELEDSALYLCASRPTGSGNNEQFFGPGTRLTVL.

The V and J genes are TRBV5-1 and TRBJ2-6; TRBD2 matches 14 bases. The germline gives CDR1 SGHRS, CDR2 YFSETQ. The V segment lost 5 bases and the J segment 4 bases; nucleotides outside the gene matches: 11. The CDR3 loop spans 19 amino acids. Here the CDR3 reads CASSYPGLAGVRGANVLTF. The CDR3 DNA sequence: TGCGCCAGCAGTTACCCGGGACTAGCGGGAGTTAGGGGGGCCAACGTCCTGACTTTC.

This clone occurred once. J is TRBJ2-1 and V is TRBV9; perhaps TRBD2 as D (6 bases). Looked up from germline, CDR1 is SGDLS and CDR2 is YYNGEE. The V end lost 0 bases, the J end lost 4 bases, and 11 bases lay between the germline ends. The CDR3 totals 15 residues. The CDR3 region has the DNA TGTGCCAGCAGCGTAGAGGGGACTCAATACAATGAGCAGTTCTTC. Amino acid sequence: CASSVEGTQYNEQFF.

V gene TRBV6-5 combines with J gene TRBJ2-2; no clear D. This CDR3 has 12 amino acids. Germline V gene data show CDR1 as MNHEY and CDR2 as SVGAGI. Trimming pared 8 bases from V and 5 bases from J, leaving 9 bases between. The DNA for the CDR3 is TGTGCCAGCTCCCGTCTGACCGGGGAGCTGTTTTTT. Translated, it gives CASSRLTGELFF.

The genes are TRBV27 and TRBJ1-1; perhaps TRBD1 as D (5 bases). The germline V gene encodes CDR1 MNHEY and CDR2 SMNVEV (reference sequence). The CDR3 covers 11 residues. The germline V and J ends were trimmed by 3 bases and 7 bases, with 6 bases remaining between them. The CDR3 DNA reads TGTGCCAGCAGTTTGGGGGGTGAAGCTTTCTTT. Translated: CASSLGGEAFF.

The chain joins TRBV2 to TRBJ2-3, with TRBD1 matching 9 bases. From germline, CDR1 is SNHLY and CDR2 FYNNEI. J lost 2 bases, V lost 6 bases, and 6 bases had no gene match. The length of the CDR3 is 15 residues. The CDR3 coding sequence is TGTGCCAGCAGGGCCGGGACAGGGCACACAGATACGCAGTATTTT. Protein sequence: CASRAGTGHTDTQYF.

The J gene is TRBJ2-1, the V gene TRBV3-1 (or the pseudogene TRBV3-2); 10 bases map to TRBD2. Germline V lookup: CDR1 LGHDT, CDR2 YNNKEL (reference sequence). V was clipped by 6 bases and J by 8 bases; unmatched bases: 7. This CDR3 is 14 amino acids long. The CDR3 nucleotides are TGTGCCAGCAGGCTAGCGGGAGAAGTTGATGAGCAGTTCTTC. Translation: CASRLAGEVDEQFF.